This TCR beta chain was sequenced during a study of CD8 T cells in Susac syndrome. Random-hexamer reverse transcription was applied to roughly 0.5 to 1 ug RNA. TCRdb reprocessed the immunoSEQ multiplex PCR reads with MiXCR, giving one entry per CDR3 protein. The table records approximately 260,000 distinct CDR3 sequences, 90% to 96% of them present only once. Overall study results and limits: As the study acknowledged, the number of individuals who were part of its TCR sequencing and HLA analysis was relatively small.

There are 14 residues in the CDR3. The V gene lost 6 bases and the J gene lost 8 bases, with 19 bases spanning the gap. Note on this clonotype: Its target is unknown.

In blood CD8+ and CD4+ T cells, TCR beta underwent sequencing. In Susac syndrome patients, recently defined diagnostic criteria for definite or probable disease were met. Isolation of CD8+ and CD4+ T cells was performed negatively, whereas enrichment of TEMRA cells was done by FACS. This chain connects TRBV12-3 or TRBV12-4 to TRBJ1-1, with TRBD1 as a possible D gene (6 bases). This clonotype was sampled from a human donor with Susac syndrome. Sequenced: CD4+ T cells from PBMCs. DNA of the CDR3: TGTGCCAGCAGCCTGAGGGACAAAAGGTCCGAAGCTTTCTTT. It translates to CASSLRDKRSEAFF.